One and the same sample provided the 7 T cell receptor beta chains below, sequenced in a study of T cell repertoires in cytomegalovirus infection. TCRdb processed the reads anew with MiXCR; each CDR3 protein has one entry. The sample shows 100,000 or so distinct CDR3 sequences, under 50% of them seen only once. No antigen is known for these receptors. Source: CD8+ T cells from cultured PBMCs, taken from culture after CMV antigen stimulation. The receptor source for this set is a human donor in good health (CMV status not recorded). Some clones in this sample may be carry-over from other donors' samples.

This rearrangement joins TRBV12-3 or TRBV12-4 to TRBJ2-2; weak D call: TRBD2 (5 bases). V was clipped by 3 bases and J by 3 bases, with 8 bases between them. This CDR3 is built from 14 residues. The CDR3: CASSFGVDTGELFF. The CDR3, as DNA: TGTGCCAGCAGTTTCGGGGTGGACACCGGGGAGCTGTTTTTT.

This clonotype was picked up one time. The V and J genes are TRBV7-2 and TRBJ1-4; D not resolved. This CDR3 is built from 15 residues. CDR1 is SGHTA and CDR2 is FQGNSA in the germline V gene. The ends were cut back, 1 base at V and 3 bases at J, with 9 bases in the middle. CDR3 in amino acids: CASSLVAAANEKLFF. The DNA for the CDR3 is TGTGCCAGCAGCTTAGTTGCGGCGGCTAATGAAAAACTGTTTTTT.

This clonotype was detected only a few times. V and J are TRBV12-3 or TRBV12-4 and TRBJ1-1; possible D gene TRBD1, 6 bases. V gave up 2 bases and J gave up 0 bases, with 7 bases separating them. CDR3 length equals 14 residues. CDR3: CASSLWTVNTEAFF. The CDR3 DNA follows: TGTGCCAGCAGTTTATGGACAGTGAACACTGAAGCTTTCTTT.

A few counts support this clonotype. V and J are TRBV4-1 and TRBJ2-7, with 10 bases matching TRBD1. Trimming at V came to 2 bases and at J to 5 bases, leaving 6 bases not matched to a gene. The CDR3 is made up of 15 amino acids. Looked up from germline, CDR1 is MGHRA and CDR2 is YSYEKL. The CDR3 here is CASSQSRTGGDEQYF. In DNA form, the CDR3 reads TGCGCCAGCAGCCAATCTAGGACAGGGGGAGACGAGCAGTACTTC.

The genes are TRBV11-2 and TRBJ2-2; D is possibly TRBD1 (5 bases). From germline, CDR1 is SGHAT and CDR2 FQNNGV. The CDR3 runs to 13 residues. Trimming took off 3 bases at V and 6 bases at J, with 8 bases between the two ends. The CDR3 bases are TGTGCCAGCAGCTTTATAGGGGCCGGGGAGCTGTTTTTT. This gives the protein CASSFIGAGELFF.

This chain joins TRBV27 and TRBJ2-7; the D gene is possibly TRBD2 (5 bases). Germline assignment: CDR1 MNHEY and CDR2 SMNVEV (reference sequence). V dropped 6 bases and J dropped 5 bases, with 11 bases sitting between them. The length of the CDR3 is 12 residues. The CDR3 nucleotides are TGTGCCAGCAGCGATGAGCGGCACGAGCAGTACTTC. It specifies CASSDERHEQYF.

J is TRBJ2-6 and V is TRBV7-6; D is undetermined. Looked up from germline, CDR1 is SGHVS and CDR2 is FNYEAQ. V lost 4 bases, J lost 3 bases, and 10 bases lay in between. The CDR3 consists of 15 residues. CDR3 loop: CASSSEFLGANVLTF. The CDR3 DNA sequence: TGTGCCAGCAGCTCCGAGTTTCTTGGGGCCAACGTCCTGACTTTC.